The following is a TCR beta chain sequence with its context. What this receptor recognizes is not known. No base-level quality is on record; no much larger clone is a single base apart. This sample is part of a study of blood T cell repertoires in COVID-19 (dated by TCRdb to the early 2020s). Describing the broader study: Samples from collaborators originated in the United States, Italy and Spain and spanned both the acute and convalescent phases of COVID-19. The material from the prospective study consisted of cDNA or gDNA derived from T cells, B-cell-depleted T cells, or PBMCs. The dataset comprised deeply sampled blood TCRbeta repertoires from subjects exposed to, actively infected with, or recovered from COVID-19. A freely available public database, intended as a resource for researchers studying the immune response to SARS-CoV-2, is where the repertoires were released. Samples were obtained from the ongoing ImmuneRACE study (first 160 participants) and from roughly 1,300 subjects provided by 6 global collaborators. A de-identified subject ID, COVID-19 status, age in years and sex were almost always included in the sample metadata. Where available, HLA class I and class II types were taken from metadata supplied by the sample provider and were not determined by assay-based typing. The investigation overall reported the following: The amount of clinical and demographic metadata varied by source and participant and was provided uncurated.

In Seattle, one collaborating source enrolled patients while the infection was active and tracked those patients longitudinally over the course of disease. Each collaborating institution followed its own protocols to collect whole blood in K2EDTA tubes. Collaborator samples were shipped for TCRbeta analysis as frozen whole blood, isolated PBMCs, or DNA extracted from either sample type. The germline V end is reduced by 10 bases and the J end by 5 bases; junction bases left unmatched: 15. The germline V gene (reference sequence) sets CDR1 to LNHDA and CDR2 to SQIVND. Inclusive of the bounding cysteine and phenylalanine, the CDR3 is 15 residues long. This entry keeps only the CDR3 DNA: 45 bases, framed from base 1. TCRbeta CDR3 regions were amplified from genomic DNA using the immunoSEQ Assay, a bias-controlled multiplex PCR. The source study handled its data this way. The number of nucleated cells in each sample was estimated by amplification of reference gene primers within the assay. Sequence reads were collapsed and filtered to measure the absolute abundance of every unique TCRbeta CDR3 rearrangement. For each sample, productive Simpson clonality was calculated as the square root of Simpson's diversity index across productive rearrangements. What TCRdb holds here is the immuneACCESS table cut down to in-frame rearrangements. Part of the clones is not present; checked against another copy, under half of the missing clones reflect an unresolved V gene, and the others are unexplained. From that table come the V and J calls and clone size; the DNA was used to work out D and trimming. Counted in this sample were some 450,000 clones; 85% to 90% of them appeared once. Roughly 0.84% of the sample lies in the top ten.

The chain is assembled from TRBV19 and TRBJ2-7, with 9 junctional bases fitting TRBD1. The sequenced sample was peripheral blood. This TCR was recovered from a man younger than 35 with COVID-19, enrolled during active disease. CDR3 sequence: CATALGTGFIHEQYF. The DNA reads TGTGCCACCGCTCTGGGGACAGGGTTTATCCACGAGCAGTACTTC.